The source of this T cell receptor beta chain is a study of T cells in localized non-small cell lung cancer. In regard to this clone: Its antigen is still unknown.

Clones were sequenced by immunoSEQ multiplex PCR, and TCRdb holds only the in-frame ones, with some missing. The sample yields some 6,000 clones, around 43% seen once. Germline V gene data show CDR1 as MNHNS and CDR2 as SASEGT. The CDR3 consists of 15 residues. The germline V and J ends were trimmed by 2 bases and 2 bases, with 13 bases remaining between them. Study results and caveats: Elevated blood T cell density was associated with longer overall survival. Analysis by sequencing included only one tumor region, so heterogeneity remains possible. Turning up in adjacent lung were a median roughly 62 of the top 100 tumor clones.

The clonotype was recovered from a woman between 35 and 75 years old with stage II squamous cell lung carcinoma. The gene calls are TRBV6-1 and TRBJ2-7; a weak D match, TRBD2 (5 bases). The sample was lung tumor tissue, taken before any cancer treatment. For the CDR3, the DNA is TGTGCCAGCAGTGAAAGCGGAGCCGAACCCTACGAGCAGTACTTC. Translating it yields CASSESGAEPYEQYF.